This passage covers 15 T cell receptor beta chains from one sample sequenced in a study of T cell responses to AZD1222 COVID-19 vaccine. Sequenced by immunoSEQ multiplex PCR; TCRdb stores in-frame clones only, minus some. The table shows approximately 100,000 clones, with 80% to 90% occurring only once. This material consisted of peripheral blood, taken on day 0 of AZD1222 vaccination. The receptors originated from an adult in good health.

The rearrangement joins TRBV2 to TRBJ1-3; perhaps TRBD1 as D (6 bases). Germline CDR1 SNHLY, CDR2 FYNNEI. V was shortened by 3 bases and J by 6 bases, with 24 bases between the two germline ends. CDR3 length: 18 amino acids. The CDR3: CASSDTMVSGGAENTIYF. Here the CDR3 DNA reads TGTGCCAGCAGTGACACAATGGTCTCGGGGGGCGCGGAAAACACCATATATTTT.

The CDR3 loop is CASKSGSYEQYF. In DNA, the CDR3 is TGTGCCAGCAAGTCGGGGTCCTACGAGCAGTACTTC. The rearrangement joins TRBV6-5 to TRBJ2-7, with a weak D call TRBD2 (5 bases). Trimming pared 7 bases from V and 1 base from J, leaving 8 bases between. The CDR3 covers 12 residues. In germline, CDR1 is MNHEY, CDR2 SVGAGI.

The rearrangement links TRBV27 to TRBJ2-7, with 11 bases fitting TRBD2. J lost 4 bases, V lost 3 bases, and 8 bases had no gene match. The CDR3 length is 16 residues. Germline CDR1 MNHEY, CDR2 SMNVEV (reference sequence). CDR3 in DNA: TGTGCCAGCAGTTTGGGTAGCGGGAGGGCCGGGTACGAGCAGTACTTC. Protein product: CASSLGSGRAGYEQYF.

The rearrangement links TRBV5-5 to TRBJ1-5; no clear D gene. This CDR3 comprises 11 residues. Germline V lookup: CDR1 SGHKS, CDR2 YYEKEE (reference sequence). The V end lost 9 bases, the J end lost 7 bases, and 11 bases lay between the germline ends. CDR3 region: CATPGRQPQHF. For the CDR3, the DNA is TGTGCCACCCCGGGCCGGCAGCCCCAGCATTTT.

The sample holds a few counts of this clone. This sequence joins TRBV15 and TRBJ1-1; D unresolved. With 0 bases removed from V and 4 bases from J, the gap between germline ends came to 12 bases. This CDR3 has 15 amino acids. Germline V gives CDR1 LNHNV, CDR2 YYDKDF (reference sequence). This chain's CDR3 is CATSRDEGLGTEAFF. The CDR3 coding sequence is TGTGCCACCAGCAGAGATGAGGGATTGGGCACTGAAGCTTTCTTT.

CDR3 coding DNA: TGTGCCAGCTCACCTTTTCAGGGGGCCGGGTCTTACGAGCAGTACTTC. Translating it yields CASSPFQGAGSYEQYF. This rearrangement joins TRBV18 to TRBJ2-7; the match to TRBD1 covers 8 bases. CDR1 and CDR2 from the germline V gene are KGHSH and LQKENI. Trimming at V came to 3 bases and at J to 4 bases, leaving 11 bases not matched to a gene. The CDR3 loop spans 16 amino acids.

The chain uses TRBV9 and TRBJ2-3; unclear D gene. V was trimmed by 3 bases and J by 0 bases, leaving 5 bases between them. Per the germline V gene, CDR1 is SGDLS and CDR2 is YYNGEE. This CDR3 region has 13 residues. CDR3 region: CASSEGSTDTQYF. The CDR3, as DNA: TGTGCCAGCAGCGAAGGAAGCACAGATACGCAGTATTTT.

The chain uses TRBV27 and TRBJ1-5; no definite D call. CDR1 and CDR2 (germline): MNHEY, SMNVEV (reference sequence). There are 15 residues in the CDR3. V gave up 7 bases and J gave up 2 bases, with 15 bases separating them. CDR3 nucleotide sequence: TGTGCCAGCAAGACTAGACACGATCGCAATCAGCCCCAGCATTTT. It yields the protein CASKTRHDRNQPQHF.

The J gene is TRBJ1-1, the V gene TRBV2; D uncertain. In germline, CDR1 is SNHLY, CDR2 FYNNEI. There are 13 residues in the CDR3. V dropped 1 base and J dropped 1 base, with 4 bases sitting between them. CDR3 DNA sequence: TGTGCCAGCAGTGAAGAGGCGAACACTGAAGCTTTCTTT. Translated: CASSEEANTEAFF.

This clone appeared once. This sequence joins TRBV24-1 and TRBJ2-2; TRBD1 agrees at 10 bases. V trimming: 2 bases; J trimming: 5 bases; junction bases outside the gene matches: 10. This CDR3 comprises 18 residues. Per germline, CDR1 KGHDR and CDR2 SFDVKD. The CDR3 protein is CATSDWMTGGLNTGELFF. For the CDR3, the DNA is TGTGCCACCAGTGATTGGATGACAGGGGGCCTTAATACCGGGGAGCTGTTTTTT.

The chain uses TRBV7-2 and TRBJ2-3, with D tentatively TRBD2 (5 bases). Trimming left V 1 base short and J 3 bases short, with 11 bases between. The CDR3 length is 15 residues. Germline CDR1 and CDR2: SGHTA and FQGNSA. Written as DNA, the CDR3 is TGTGCCAGCAGCTTAGATGGACTTAGTACAGATACGCAGTATTTT. Translating it yields CASSLDGLSTDTQYF.

V gene TRBV24-1 combines with J gene TRBJ1-5; perhaps TRBD1 as D (6 bases). Looked up from germline, CDR1 is KGHDR and CDR2 is SFDVKD. The CDR3 length is 13 residues. The germline V and J ends were trimmed by 6 bases and 4 bases, with 9 bases remaining between them. The CDR3 reads CATSTTGNQPQHF. The DNA for the CDR3 is TGTGCCACCAGTACTACAGGGAATCAGCCCCAGCATTTT.

The chain joins TRBV9 to TRBJ2-7, with D possibly TRBD2 on 6 matching bases. V was shortened by 3 bases and J by 0 bases, with 10 bases between the two germline ends. This CDR3 is built from 14 residues. Looked up from germline, CDR1 is SGDLS and CDR2 is YYNGEE. This chain's CDR3 is CASSEAGFSYEQYF. The DNA of the CDR3 is TGTGCCAGCAGCGAGGCGGGGTTCTCCTACGAGCAGTACTTC. Supplemented by reference TRBV9 and TRBJ2-7, the full variable domain reads DSGVTQTPKHLITATGQRVTLRCSPRSGDLSVYWYQQSLDQGLQFLIQYYNGEERAKGNILERFSAQQFPDLHSELNLSSLELGDSALYFCASSEAGFSYEQYFGPGTRLTVT.

V is TRBV7-2 and J is TRBJ1-5; 8 nucleotides line up with TRBD1. The CDR3 runs to 15 residues. Per germline, CDR1 SGHTA and CDR2 FQGNSA. J was trimmed by 7 bases and V by 4 bases; bases with no gene match: 9. For the CDR3, the DNA is TGTGCCAGCAGCTATACAGGGGGTAAGGGACAGCCCCAGCATTTT. It translates to CASSYTGGKGQPQHF. Looking up the rest from reference TRBV7-2 and TRBJ1-5 gives the full variable domain: GAGVSQSPSNKVTEKGKDVELRCDPISGHTALYWYRQSLGQGLEFLIYFQGNSAPDKSGLPSDRFSAERTGGSVSTLTIQRTQQEDSAVYLCASSYTGGKGQPQHFGDGTRLSIL.

V gene TRBV6-5 combines with J gene TRBJ2-2, with D perhaps TRBD1 (7 bases). The V gene's germline CDR1 is MNHEY and CDR2 SVGAGI. The length of the CDR3 is 15 residues. V was shortened by 0 bases and J by 8 bases, with 13 bases between the two germline ends. Written as DNA, the CDR3 is TGTGCCAGCAGTTACTCGGTACAGGGGAGGGGGGAGCTGTTTTTT. This gives the protein CASSYSVQGRGELFF.